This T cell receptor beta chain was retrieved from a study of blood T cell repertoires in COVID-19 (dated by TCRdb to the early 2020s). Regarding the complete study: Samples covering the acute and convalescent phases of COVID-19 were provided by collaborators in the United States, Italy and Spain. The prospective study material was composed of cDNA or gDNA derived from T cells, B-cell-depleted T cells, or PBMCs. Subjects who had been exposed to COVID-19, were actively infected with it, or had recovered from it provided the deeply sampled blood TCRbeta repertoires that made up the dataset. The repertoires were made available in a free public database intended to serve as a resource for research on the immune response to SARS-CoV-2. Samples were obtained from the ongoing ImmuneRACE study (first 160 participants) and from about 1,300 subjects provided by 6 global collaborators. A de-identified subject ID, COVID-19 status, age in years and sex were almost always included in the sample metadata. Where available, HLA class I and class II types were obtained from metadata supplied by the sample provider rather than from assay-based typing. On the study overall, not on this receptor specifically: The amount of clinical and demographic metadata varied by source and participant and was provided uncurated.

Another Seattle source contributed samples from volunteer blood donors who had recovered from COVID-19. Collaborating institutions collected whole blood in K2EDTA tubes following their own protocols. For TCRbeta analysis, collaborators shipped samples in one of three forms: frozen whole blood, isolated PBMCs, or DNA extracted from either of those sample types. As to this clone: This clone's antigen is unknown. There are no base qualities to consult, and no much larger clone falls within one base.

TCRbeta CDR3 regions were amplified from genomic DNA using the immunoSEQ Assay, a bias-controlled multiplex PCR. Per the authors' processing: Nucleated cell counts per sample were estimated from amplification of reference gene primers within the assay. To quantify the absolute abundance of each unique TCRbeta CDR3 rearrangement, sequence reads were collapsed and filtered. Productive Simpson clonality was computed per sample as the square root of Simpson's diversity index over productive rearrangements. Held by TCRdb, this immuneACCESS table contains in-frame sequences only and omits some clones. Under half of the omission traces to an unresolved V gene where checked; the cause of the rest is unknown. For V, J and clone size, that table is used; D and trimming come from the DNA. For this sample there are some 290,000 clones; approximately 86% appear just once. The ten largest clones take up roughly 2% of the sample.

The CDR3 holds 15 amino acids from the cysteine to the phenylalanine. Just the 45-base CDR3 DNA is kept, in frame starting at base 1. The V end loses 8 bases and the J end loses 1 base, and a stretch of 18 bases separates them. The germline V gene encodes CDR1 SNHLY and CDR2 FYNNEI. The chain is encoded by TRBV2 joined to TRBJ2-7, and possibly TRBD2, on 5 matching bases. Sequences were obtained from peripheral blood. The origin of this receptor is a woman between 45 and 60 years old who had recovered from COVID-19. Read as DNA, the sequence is TGTGCCAGCCTTTCCGGGGATCTGGGGTCCTACGAGCAGTACTTC. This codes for CASLSGDLGSYEQYF.